The present TCR beta chain was sequenced within a study of molecular identifiers for immune sequencing clone quantification (dated 2018 in TCRdb). For the wider study: For a replicate experiment, RNA from around 20,000 or 100,000 naive CD8 T cells was divided into five aliquots, of which four were sequenced. This methods study used CD8 T cells to benchmark TCR RNA copy counting and molecular-identifier clustering-based TCR repertoire sequencing (MIDCIRS).

Summary of the overall study and its limitations: Naive libraries contained spiked-in Jurkat TCR RNA (approximately nine copies' worth), which is not part of the donor repertoire. The sizes of highly expanded clones could end up underestimated when identical TCR molecules share a barcode. Modeling indicated roughly 3.2 TCR RNA copies recovered per cell, compared with around 11 by digital PCR, which implies a capture efficiency of 25% to 35%. Clones above 20 RNA copies held over 99% of molecules in CMV-specific effector cells but under 1% in naive cells. Spiked-in Jurkat TCR RNA equivalent to a single cell was reported to be detectable even among 800,000 to 1,000,000 naive CD8 T cells. Without barcode sub-clustering, chimeric consensus sequences inflated TCR diversity; chimeras reached as high as 47%.

Note on this clonotype: The target of this receptor is not known. It has no much larger one-base neighbor in the sample; base qualities were not kept.

Naive CD8 T cell libraries were made from about 21,000 to 970,000 sorted cells using 10%, 30% or 50% of purified RNA. Naive CD8 T cells were FACS-sorted as CD8+CD4-CCR7+CD45RA+ on a BD FACSAria II into RLT Plus buffer. To test detection sensitivity, Jurkat RNA equivalent to more than eight TCR copies was spiked into samples of roughly 20,000-1,100,000 naive CD8 T cells. Enrichment of CD8 T cells was done with RosetteSep CD8+ T Cell Enrichment Cocktail plus Ficoll-Paque, and ACK red cell lysis came afterward. According to the germline V gene, CDR1 reads MNHEY and CDR2 reads SVGEGT. The junction carries 7 bases between V and J, which are trimmed by 3 bases and 2 bases respectively. From its cysteine to its phenylalanine, the CDR3 spans 13 amino acids. The DNA shown is the 39-base CDR3, in frame from base 1. Libraries were prepared through PCR. Sequenced on a NextSeq 500. Bulk TCR libraries were prepared as previously described, using TCR primers listed in Table S5. The Qiagen AllPrep DNA/RNA kit was used to purify total RNA. Before any analysis, reads coming from multiple sequencing runs of the same library were combined into one pool. For the original study's pipeline: Reads were retained only if their TCR constant sequence matched exactly, and those retained reads were trimmed to 150 nt and grouped according to their 12-nt molecular barcodes. Within each barcode group, reads were sub-clustered at a 15% Levenshtein threshold, and quality-weighted consensus sequences were built per RNA molecule. Non-functional sequences were excluded, and lower-count sequences lying one edit away from another sequence were also excluded. On the basis of fitting two negative binomial distributions, barcode sub-clusters with fewer than 20% of the maximum read count were discarded. TCRdb passed the public sequencing reads through fastp at Q25 and MiXCR, retaining productive beta sequences. When rows share a CDR3 protein, they turn into one entry using the most common DNA and genes. The V and J calls reflect TCRdb's pipeline rather than the authors' work. This sample comprises about 510,000 distinct CDR3 sequences, around 25% of them detected only once. Together, the top ten hold approximately 0.76% of the sample.

The chain was built from TRBV6-2 or TRBV6-3 and TRBJ1-2; tentative D gene TRBD1, with 5 bases matching. The source of this sequence is a human donor in good health. Some libraries in this study had Jurkat cell RNA spiked in. Specimen: naive CD8+ T cells from blood, with Jurkat cell RNA spiked in. Sample cell subset or site, as interpreted from the label and publication: FACS-sorted CD8+CD4-CCR7+CD45RA+ naive T cells. The DNA sequence is as follows: TGTGCCAGCAGTTATCACAGGAACTATGGCTACACCTTC. Its amino acids are CASSYHRNYGYTF.